Given below is one T cell receptor beta chain in context. Its antigen is not identified. This CDR3 comprises 16 residues. Germline CDR1 reads SGHVS; CDR2 reads FQNEAQ. Trimming stripped 2 bases from V and 10 bases from J, with 23 bases between. Donation came from healthy Caucasian individuals in Russia who were aged roughly 6 to 95. PCR was performed a second time for about 7 to 12 cycles using a sample-barcoded 5' primer and a J-beta primer mix. Per sample, CDR3-containing paired-end reads numbered at least 2.5 million. TCRdb re-derived calls from the 5' RACE reads in MiXCR, one entry per CDR3 protein. The profile shows fewer than 1,000,000 distinct CDR3 sequences, roughly 44% of them singletons. This entry is derived from a study of blood T cells in healthy people across ages. Study information: Researchers report that template switching captured about one barcoded beta molecule per two T cells.

The study's findings and limits: Diversity figures based on one million T cells were deemed too low.

V and J are TRBV7-8 and TRBJ1-1, with D possibly TRBD1 on 5 matching bases. The specimen was blood. The sequence was obtained from a man between 60 and 75 years old in good health. The CDR3 here is CASSLNVGGTGRGAFF. DNA for the CDR3: TGTGCCAGCAGCTTAAACGTCGGTGGGACGGGGCGCGGAGCTTTCTTT.